The clone carrying this T cell receptor (beta chain) was found a few times. Its antigen is currently unknown. Each individual donor underwent a draw of 8 to 10 milliliters of peripheral blood. The CDR3 consists of 14 residues. Per germline, CDR1 DFQATT and CDR2 SNEGSKA (reference sequence). After removal of 5 bases from V and 2 bases from J, the junction contained 6 bases not matched to a gene. This sample was taken from a study of blood T cells in healthy people across ages. Study-wide points: Observed TCR beta diversity per million T cells went down as age went up. This fall followed a roughly linear course with age. Because donor CMV status was unknown, expanded clonotype changes were possibly confounded. Both higher diversity and more naive CD4+ cells marked long-lived donors when set against aged donors.

With a J-beta primer mix and a sample-barcoded 5' primer, a second PCR ran about 7 to 11 cycles. TCRdb reprocessed the 5' RACE reads via MiXCR and lists one record per CDR3 protein. The table includes about a million distinct CDR3 sequences, roughly 52% detected once. Source material: blood. The chain carries TRBV20-1 and TRBJ2-7, with 10 positions matching TRBD1. The TCR originated in a man younger than 40 in good health. The CDR3 DNA is TGCAGTGCTTCCTCGGGACAGGGGCCCTACGAGCAGTACTTC. As protein: CSASSGQGPYEQYF.